The 15 T cell receptor beta chains below come from one sample, sequenced in a study of cytomegalovirus exposure and HLA in healthy donors. 60 Vbeta and 13 Jbeta primers were used in PCR. Sequencing was performed with immunoSEQ multiplex PCR; in TCRdb, only in-frame clones are kept and a portion is missing. The sample has 150,000 to 180,000 clones; about 80% are singletons. The sequenced material came from PBMCs. The receptors originated from a man aged 25 to 45 in good health and CMV-seropositive.

Only one count was recorded for this clone. The J gene is TRBJ2-7, the V gene TRBV5-6; 13 bases match TRBD2. The CDR3 loop spans 14 amino acids. J gave up 9 bases and V 5 bases, and 8 bases lay outside the gene matches. CDR1 and CDR2 (germline): SGHDT, YYEEEE. The CDR3 nucleotides read TGTGCCAGCAGTCCCGGGACTAGCGGGATCTGGCAGTACTTC. Protein: CASSPGTSGIWQYF.

The rearrangement joins TRBV5-1 to TRBJ1-1; no firm D call. The CDR3 has 16 residues. Per the germline V gene, CDR1 is SGHRS and CDR2 is YFSETQ. Deletions cut 0 bases from V and 2 bases from J, with 14 bases between. CDR3 region: CASSLDGIRVNTEAFF. The CDR3 DNA reads as TGCGCCAGCAGCTTGGACGGGATTAGGGTAAACACTGAAGCTTTCTTT.

This clone showed up just once. The V gene is TRBV11-3, the J gene TRBJ2-2, with D maybe TRBD1 (6 bases). CDR3 length: 17 residues. Germline-derived CDR1 and CDR2 are SGHNT and YENEEA. V was cut by 2 bases and J by 2 bases, with 15 bases left in between. DNA of the CDR3: TGTGCCAGCAGCTTACTACCCCCGGACAGTAACACCGGGGAGCTGTTTTTT. Translating gives CASSLLPPDSNTGELFF.

This chain connects TRBV29-1 to TRBJ2-7, with a possible D match to TRBD2 (5 bases). Germline assignment: CDR1 SQVTM and CDR2 ANQGSEA. The CDR3 runs to 12 residues. The V end was cut by 6 bases, the J end by 3 bases, with 12 bases between. CDR3 DNA sequence: TGCAGCGTAAAAGCGGAAAACTACGAGCAGTACTTC. Translation: CSVKAENYEQYF.

The rearrangement joins TRBV19 to TRBJ2-5; 7 bases align to TRBD2. Germline V CDR1 and CDR2: LNHDA, SQIVND (reference sequence). The V and J ends lost 7 bases and 3 bases, in that order; junction bases with no gene match: 5. This CDR3 is built from 13 residues. The CDR3 protein is CASKVGGEETQYF. In DNA, the CDR3 is TGTGCCAGTAAAGTGGGAGGGGAAGAGACCCAGTACTTC. The full variable domain, in which reference TRBV19 and TRBJ2-5 provide the parts outside the CDR3, is DGGITQSPKYLFRKEGQNVTLSCEQNLNHDAMYWYRQDPGQGLRLIYYSQIVNDFQKGDIAEGYSVSREKKESFPLTVTSAQKNPTAFYLCASKVGGEETQYFGPGTRLLVL.

This clone was recorded once. The chain recombines TRBV10-2 with TRBJ2-7, with a possible D match to TRBD2 (6 bases). V was shortened by 6 bases and J by 1 base, with 16 bases between the two germline ends. This CDR3 comprises 15 residues. CDR1 WSHSY and CDR2 SAAADI come from the germline V gene. CDR3 nucleotides: TGCGCCAGCAGCGTAGCGGAGGGGCGTTCCTACGAGCAGTACTTC. This encodes CASSVAEGRSYEQYF.

This clone has only a few counts. The chain is built from TRBV5-5 and TRBJ1-2; D remains unclear. The CDR3 covers 15 residues. Germline V gene sequence: CDR1 SGHKS, CDR2 YYEKEE (reference sequence). V was trimmed by 2 bases and J by 0 bases, leaving 11 bases between them. CDR3 loop: CASSFSEESNYGYTF. CDR3 coding DNA: TGTGCCAGCAGCTTCTCGGAGGAATCTAACTATGGCTACACCTTC.

The V gene is TRBV11-3, the J gene TRBJ2-3; tentative D call: TRBD1 (7 bases). Per the germline V gene, CDR1 is SGHNT and CDR2 is YENEEA. Trimming cost V 1 base and J 4 bases, with 12 bases left between them. The CDR3 length is 15 residues. The CDR3 loop reads CASSLAGGSADTQYF. The CDR3 nucleotides read TGTGCCAGCAGCTTAGCAGGGGGGAGCGCAGATACGCAGTATTTT.

In this sample, this clone turned up once. The chain employs TRBV5-1 and TRBJ2-2; 9 bases fit TRBD2. This CDR3 contains 15 residues. The V segment lost 4 bases and the J segment 6 bases; nucleotides outside the gene matches: 7. The germline V gene encodes CDR1 SGHRS and CDR2 YFSETQ. The CDR3 nucleotides read TGCGCCAGCAGCCTCTCCGGCGGGAGGGCCGGGGAGCTGTTTTTT. As protein: CASSLSGGRAGELFF.

The chain has TRBV23-1 and TRBJ1-1; tentatively, D is TRBD1 (6 bases). TRBV23-1 is identified as an open reading frame with a role that is uncertain. The CDR3 length is 14 residues. Between the trimmed V and J ends, which lost 2 bases and 7 bases, there was a span of 14 bases. The CDR3 DNA is TGCGCCAGCAGTCAAGGGGACAATATAGGTGAAGCTTTCTTT. Protein sequence: CASSQGDNIGEAFF.

The V gene is TRBV9, the J gene TRBJ2-1; the D gene is possibly TRBD1 (6 bases). Per germline, CDR1 SGDLS and CDR2 YYNGEE. The CDR3 is 16 residues long. V lost 4 bases and J lost 0, with 14 bases in between. The CDR3 DNA follows: TGTGCCAGCAGCCCCCGGACAGTCAGCTCCTACAATGAGCAGTTCTTC. It yields the protein CASSPRTVSSYNEQFF.

The rearrangement links TRBV10-2 to TRBJ1-1; D remains ambiguous. Deletions cut 3 bases from V and 5 bases from J, with 10 bases between. This CDR3 is built from 13 residues. CDR1 is WSHSY, CDR2 SAAADI, per germline. In DNA, the CDR3 is TGCGCCAGCAGTGATTCGAGGCAGACTGAAGCTTTCTTT. It translates to CASSDSRQTEAFF.

The chain uses TRBV9 and TRBJ1-1; D is perhaps TRBD1 (5 bases). The CDR3 sequence is 15 residues long. Trimming stripped 0 bases from V and 0 bases from J, with 9 bases between. Germline lookup yields CDR1 SGDLS and CDR2 YYNGEE. This chain's CDR3 is CASSVEGNMNTEAFF. CDR3 sequence (DNA): TGTGCCAGCAGCGTAGAGGGGAACATGAACACTGAAGCTTTCTTT.

CDR3 sequence: CASSEMGTDYEQYF. The CDR3 DNA reads TGTGCCAGCAGTGAAATGGGGACTGACTACGAGCAGTACTTC. The chain joins TRBV2 to TRBJ2-7, with D perhaps matching TRBD2 (6 bases). Germline V gene sequence: CDR1 SNHLY, CDR2 FYNNEI. The ends were cut back, 2 bases at V and 3 bases at J, with 11 bases in the middle. There are 14 residues in the CDR3.

J is TRBJ2-5 and V is TRBV5-1, with D perhaps TRBD1 (6 bases). The CDR3 is 16 amino acids. Deletions cut 0 bases from V and 5 bases from J, with 17 bases between. CDR1 is SGHRS and CDR2 is YFSETQ in the germline V gene. The DNA for the CDR3 is TGCGCCAGCAGCTTGGAGGGGGTGGCCTTCGAGGAGACCCAGTACTTC. Residues: CASSLEGVAFEETQYF.